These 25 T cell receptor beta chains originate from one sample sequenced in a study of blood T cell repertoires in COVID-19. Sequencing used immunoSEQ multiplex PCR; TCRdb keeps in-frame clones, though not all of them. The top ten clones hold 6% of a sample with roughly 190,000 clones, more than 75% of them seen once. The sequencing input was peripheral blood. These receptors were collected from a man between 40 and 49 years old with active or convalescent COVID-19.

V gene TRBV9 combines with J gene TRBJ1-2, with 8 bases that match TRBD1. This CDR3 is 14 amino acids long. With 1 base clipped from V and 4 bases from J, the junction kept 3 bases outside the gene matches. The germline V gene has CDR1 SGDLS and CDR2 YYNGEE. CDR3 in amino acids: CASSVQGASYGYTF. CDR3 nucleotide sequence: TGTGCCAGCAGCGTACAGGGGGCGAGCTATGGCTACACCTTC. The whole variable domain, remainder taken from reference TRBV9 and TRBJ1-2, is DSGVTQTPKHLITATGQRVTLRCSPRSGDLSVYWYQQSLDQGLQFLIQYYNGEERAKGNILERFSAQQFPDLHSELNLSSLELGDSALYFCASSVQGASYGYTFGSGTRLTVV.

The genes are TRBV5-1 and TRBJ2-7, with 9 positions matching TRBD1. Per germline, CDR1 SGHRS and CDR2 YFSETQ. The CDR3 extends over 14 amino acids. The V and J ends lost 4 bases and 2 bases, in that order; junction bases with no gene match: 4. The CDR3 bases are TGCGCCAGCAGCCCGGACAGGGGAGCCTACGAGCAGTACTTC. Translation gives CASSPDRGAYEQYF.

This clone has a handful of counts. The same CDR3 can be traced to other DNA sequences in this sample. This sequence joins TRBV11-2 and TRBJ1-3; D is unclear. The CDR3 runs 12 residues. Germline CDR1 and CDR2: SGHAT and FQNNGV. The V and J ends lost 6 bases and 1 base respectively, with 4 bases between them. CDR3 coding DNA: TGTGCCAGCAGTCCTTCTGGAAACACCATATATTTT. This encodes CASSPSGNTIYF.

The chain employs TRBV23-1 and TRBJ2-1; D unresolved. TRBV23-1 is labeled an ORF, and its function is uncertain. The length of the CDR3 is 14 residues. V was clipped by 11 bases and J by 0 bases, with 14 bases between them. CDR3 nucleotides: TGCGCCGGCGATAACCACAGCTCCTACAATGAGCAGTTCTTC. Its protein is CAGDNHSSYNEQFF.

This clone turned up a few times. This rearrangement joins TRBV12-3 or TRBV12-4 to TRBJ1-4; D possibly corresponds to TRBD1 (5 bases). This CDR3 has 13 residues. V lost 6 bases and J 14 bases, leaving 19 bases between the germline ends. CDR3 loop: CASSLLQGAVLFF. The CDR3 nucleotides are TGTGCCAGCAGCCTACTGCAGGGCGCGGTTCTGTTTTTT.

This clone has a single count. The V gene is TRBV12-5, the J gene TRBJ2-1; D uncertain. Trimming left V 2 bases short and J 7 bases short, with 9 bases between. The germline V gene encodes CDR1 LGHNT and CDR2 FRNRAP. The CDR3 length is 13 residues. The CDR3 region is CASGLQFQNEQFF. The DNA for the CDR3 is TGTGCTAGTGGTTTGCAGTTTCAGAATGAGCAGTTCTTC.

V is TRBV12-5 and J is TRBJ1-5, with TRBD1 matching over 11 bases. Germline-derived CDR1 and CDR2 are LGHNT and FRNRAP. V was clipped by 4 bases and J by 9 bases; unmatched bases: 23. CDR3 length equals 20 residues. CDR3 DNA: TGTGCTAGTGGTTCGGACCTAAACCGGGACAGGGGGACCTTTTATCCGCCCCAGCATTTT. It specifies CASGSDLNRDRGTFYPPQHF.

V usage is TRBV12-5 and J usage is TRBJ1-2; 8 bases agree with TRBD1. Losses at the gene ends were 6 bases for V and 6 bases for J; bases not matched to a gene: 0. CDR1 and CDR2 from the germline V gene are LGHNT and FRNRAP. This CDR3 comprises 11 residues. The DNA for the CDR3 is TGTGCTAGTGGGGACAGGGATGGCTACACCTTC. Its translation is CASGDRDGYTF.

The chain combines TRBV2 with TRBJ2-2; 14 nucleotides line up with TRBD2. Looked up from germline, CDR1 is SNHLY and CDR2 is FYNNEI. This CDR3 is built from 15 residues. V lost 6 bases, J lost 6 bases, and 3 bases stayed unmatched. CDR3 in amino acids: CASRGTSGSPGELFF. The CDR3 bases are TGTGCCAGCAGGGGGACTAGCGGGAGCCCCGGGGAGCTGTTTTTT.

CDR3 in amino acids: CASSFLALGTEAFF. CDR3 nucleotide sequence: TGTGCCAGCAGTTTTTTGGCACTAGGCACTGAAGCTTTCTTT. The chain combines TRBV27 with TRBJ1-1; D is uncertain. Trimming stripped 3 bases from V and 4 bases from J, with 12 bases between. Germline-derived CDR1 and CDR2 are MNHEY and SMNVEV (reference sequence). This CDR3 has 14 amino acids.

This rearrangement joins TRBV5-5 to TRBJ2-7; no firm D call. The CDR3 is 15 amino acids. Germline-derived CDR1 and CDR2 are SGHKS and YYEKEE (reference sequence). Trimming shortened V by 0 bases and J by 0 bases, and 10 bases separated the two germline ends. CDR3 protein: CASSLAPVNSYEQYF. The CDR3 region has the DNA TGTGCCAGCAGCTTGGCGCCAGTTAACTCCTACGAGCAGTACTTC. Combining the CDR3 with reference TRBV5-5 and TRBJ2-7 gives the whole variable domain DAGVTQSPTHLIKTRGQQVTLRCSPISGHKSVSWYQQVLGQGPQFIFQYYEKEERGRGNFPDRFSARQFPNYSSELNVNALLLGDSALYLCASSLAPVNSYEQYFGPGTRLTVT.

The CDR3: CASSLEGGRDNEQFF. The CDR3 DNA follows: TGTGCCAGCAGCTTAGAGGGCGGGAGAGACAATGAGCAGTTCTTC. The V and J genes are TRBV7-6 and TRBJ2-1; the match to TRBD2 covers 7 bases. Germline lookup yields CDR1 SGHVS and CDR2 FNYEAQ. The CDR3 extends over 15 amino acids. The trim removed 1 base at V and 5 bases at J, leaving 5 bases unmatched.

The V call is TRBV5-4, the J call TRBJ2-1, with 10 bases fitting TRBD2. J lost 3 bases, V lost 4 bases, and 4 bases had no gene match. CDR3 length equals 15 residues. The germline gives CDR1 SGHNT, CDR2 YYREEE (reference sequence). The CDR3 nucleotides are TGTGCCAGCAGCCAGCGGGGGGGGGTCTACAATGAGCAGTTCTTC. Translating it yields CASSQRGGVYNEQFF.

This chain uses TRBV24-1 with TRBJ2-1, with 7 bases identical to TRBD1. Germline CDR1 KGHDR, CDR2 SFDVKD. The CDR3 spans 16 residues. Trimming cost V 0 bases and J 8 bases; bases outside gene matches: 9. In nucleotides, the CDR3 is TGTGCCACCAGTGATTTGAGGGCCAGGGGGATCGATGAGCAGTTCTTC. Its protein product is CATSDLRARGIDEQFF.

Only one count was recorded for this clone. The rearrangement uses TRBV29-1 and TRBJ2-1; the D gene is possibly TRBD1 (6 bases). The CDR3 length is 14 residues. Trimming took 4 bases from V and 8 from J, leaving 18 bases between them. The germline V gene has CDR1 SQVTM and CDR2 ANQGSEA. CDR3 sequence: CSVVGGRNADEQFF. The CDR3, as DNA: TGCAGCGTTGTAGGGGGACGGAACGCGGATGAGCAGTTCTTC.

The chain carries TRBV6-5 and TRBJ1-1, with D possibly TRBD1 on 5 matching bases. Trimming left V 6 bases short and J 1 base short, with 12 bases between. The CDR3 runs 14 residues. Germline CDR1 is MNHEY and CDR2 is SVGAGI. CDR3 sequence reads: CASRTGTGNTEAFF. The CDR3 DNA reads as TGTGCCAGCAGGACCGGGACTGGGAACACTGAAGCTTTCTTT.

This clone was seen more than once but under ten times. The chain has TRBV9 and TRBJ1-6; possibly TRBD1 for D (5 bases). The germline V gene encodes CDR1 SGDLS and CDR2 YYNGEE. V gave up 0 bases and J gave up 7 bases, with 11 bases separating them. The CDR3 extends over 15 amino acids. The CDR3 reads CASSVELEGNSPLHF. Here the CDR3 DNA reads TGTGCCAGCAGCGTAGAATTGGAGGGGAATTCACCCCTCCACTTT.

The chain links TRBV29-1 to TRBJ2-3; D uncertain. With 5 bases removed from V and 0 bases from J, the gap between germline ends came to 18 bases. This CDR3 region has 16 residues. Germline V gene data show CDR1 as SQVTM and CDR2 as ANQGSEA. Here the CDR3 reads CSVHPAIRSSTDTQYF. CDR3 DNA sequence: TGCAGCGTTCATCCAGCGATACGTTCAAGCACAGATACGCAGTATTTT.

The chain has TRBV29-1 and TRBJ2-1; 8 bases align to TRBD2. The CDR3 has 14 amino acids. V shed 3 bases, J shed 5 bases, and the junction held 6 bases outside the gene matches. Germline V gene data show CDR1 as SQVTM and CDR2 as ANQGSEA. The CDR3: CSVDAGGRHNEQFF. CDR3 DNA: TGCAGCGTTGACGCGGGGGGCCGGCACAATGAGCAGTTCTTC.

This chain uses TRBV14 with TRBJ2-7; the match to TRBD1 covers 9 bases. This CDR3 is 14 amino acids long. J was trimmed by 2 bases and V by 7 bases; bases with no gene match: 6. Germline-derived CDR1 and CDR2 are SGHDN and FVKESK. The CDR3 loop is CASNPRDRAYEQYF. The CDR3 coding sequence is TGTGCCAGCAACCCCCGGGACAGGGCCTACGAGCAGTACTTC.

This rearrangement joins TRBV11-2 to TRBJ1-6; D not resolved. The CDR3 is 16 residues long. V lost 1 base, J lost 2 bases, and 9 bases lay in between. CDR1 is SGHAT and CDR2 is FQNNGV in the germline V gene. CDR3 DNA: TGTGCCAGCAGCTTAGGGGAGTCTGCCTATAATTCACCCCTCCACTTT. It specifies CASSLGESAYNSPLHF.

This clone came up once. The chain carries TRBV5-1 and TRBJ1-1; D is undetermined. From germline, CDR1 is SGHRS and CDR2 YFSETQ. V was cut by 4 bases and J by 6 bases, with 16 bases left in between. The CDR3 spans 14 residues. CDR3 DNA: TGCGCCAGCAGCGCCCTCGTAACAGACGCTGAAGCTTTCTTT. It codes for CASSALVTDAEAFF.

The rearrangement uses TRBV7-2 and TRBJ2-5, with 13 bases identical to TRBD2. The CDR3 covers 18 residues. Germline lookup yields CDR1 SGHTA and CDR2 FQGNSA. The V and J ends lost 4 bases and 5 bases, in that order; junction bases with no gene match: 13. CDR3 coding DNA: TGTGCCAGCAGCTCAAACCCCGGACTAGCGGGAGACTTGGAGACCCAGTACTTC. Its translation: CASSSNPGLAGDLETQYF. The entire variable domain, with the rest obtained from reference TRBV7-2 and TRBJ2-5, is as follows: GAGVSQSPSNKVTEKGKDVELRCDPISGHTALYWYRQSLGQGLEFLIYFQGNSAPDKSGLPSDRFSAERTGGSVSTLTIQRTQQEDSAVYLCASSSNPGLAGDLETQYFGPGTRLLVL.

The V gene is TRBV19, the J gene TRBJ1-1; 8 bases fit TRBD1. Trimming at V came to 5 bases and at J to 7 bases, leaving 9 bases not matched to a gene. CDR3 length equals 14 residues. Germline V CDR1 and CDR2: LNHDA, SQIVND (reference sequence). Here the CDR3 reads CASSLSGGAGEAFF. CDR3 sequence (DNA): TGTGCCAGTAGTCTCTCAGGGGGCGCAGGTGAAGCTTTCTTT.

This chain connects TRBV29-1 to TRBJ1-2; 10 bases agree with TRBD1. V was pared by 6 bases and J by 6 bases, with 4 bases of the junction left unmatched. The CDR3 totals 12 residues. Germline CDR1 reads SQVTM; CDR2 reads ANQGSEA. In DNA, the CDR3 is TGCAGCGTCCCGGACAGGGGGGATGGCTACACCTTC. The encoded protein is CSVPDRGDGYTF.